This T cell receptor beta chain came from a study of technical replicates of blood from a few donors. Repertoires were generated with immunoSEQ multiplex PCR, while TCRdb's copy carries only in-frame clones and drops some. The sample has around 76,000 clones, around nine tenths seen once. Germline CDR1 SQVTM, CDR2 ANQGSEA. The germline V and J ends were trimmed by 6 bases and 4 bases, with 10 bases remaining between them. This CDR3 region has 12 residues. The sequence was collected from a human donor in good health. V is TRBV29-1 and J is TRBJ1-3; maybe TRBD1 (5 bases). The sample consisted of T cells isolated from PBMCs. The CDR3: CSVRSGGNTIYF. In DNA form, the CDR3 reads TGCAGCGTGAGATCAGGGGGAAACACCATATATTTT.